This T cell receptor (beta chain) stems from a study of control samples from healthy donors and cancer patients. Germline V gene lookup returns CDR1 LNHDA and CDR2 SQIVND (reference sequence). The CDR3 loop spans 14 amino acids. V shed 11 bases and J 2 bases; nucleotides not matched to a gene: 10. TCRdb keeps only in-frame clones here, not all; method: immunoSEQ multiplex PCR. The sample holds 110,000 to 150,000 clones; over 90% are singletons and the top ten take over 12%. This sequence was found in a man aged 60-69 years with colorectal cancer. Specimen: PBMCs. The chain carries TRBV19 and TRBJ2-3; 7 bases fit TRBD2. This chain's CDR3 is CACRTSDDTDTQYF. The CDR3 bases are TGTGCCTGCCGAACTAGCGACGACACAGATACGCAGTATTTT.